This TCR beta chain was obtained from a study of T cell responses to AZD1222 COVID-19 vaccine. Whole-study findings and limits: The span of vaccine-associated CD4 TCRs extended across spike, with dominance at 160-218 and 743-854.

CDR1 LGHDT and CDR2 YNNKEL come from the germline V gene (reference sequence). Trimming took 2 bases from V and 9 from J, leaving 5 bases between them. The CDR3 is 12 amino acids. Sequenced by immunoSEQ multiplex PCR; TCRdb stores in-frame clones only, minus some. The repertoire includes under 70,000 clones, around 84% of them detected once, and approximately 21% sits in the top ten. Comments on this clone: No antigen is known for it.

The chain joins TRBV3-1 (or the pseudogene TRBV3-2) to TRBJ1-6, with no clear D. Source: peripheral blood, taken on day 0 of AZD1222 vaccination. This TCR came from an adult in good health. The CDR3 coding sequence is TGTGCCAGCAGCCAACGCGTTTCACCCCTCCACTTT. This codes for CASSQRVSPLHF.